This T cell receptor (beta chain) was sequenced for a study of blood T cells in healthy people across ages. The germline V gene encodes CDR1 MNHEY and CDR2 SMNVEV (reference sequence). This CDR3 has 15 residues. V gave up 4 bases and J gave up 0 bases, with 12 bases separating them. A sample-barcoded 5' primer and a J-beta primer mix were used in a second PCR of roughly 7 to 11 cycles. TCRdb re-analysed the 5' RACE reads in MiXCR, keeping a single row per CDR3 protein. The repertoire holds 1.5 million to 2 million distinct CDR3 sequences, with approximately 28% as singletons. This clonotype was sampled from a woman aged 25 to 39 in good health. This chain uses TRBV27 with TRBJ1-2; D remains unclear. Sequencing was carried out using blood. CDR3 DNA sequence: TGTGCCAGCAGTTCCGGCCCCATTTCTAACTATGGCTACACCTTC. Protein sequence: CASSSGPISNYGYTF.